This T cell receptor (beta chain) derives from a study of blood T cells in healthy people across ages (dated by TCRdb to between 2014 and 2016). In terms of the full investigation: In model experiments, roughly one uniquely barcoded TCR beta cDNA molecule per two T cells was captured by template switching. The study measured age-related changes in TCR beta repertoire diversity using deep sequencing normalized with unique cDNA molecular identifiers. The donors were split into four age groups: young (average about 15 years), middle-aged (39), aged (62) and long-lived (approximately 80). To avoid experimental bias, donors of different ages were distributed randomly across sequencing lanes. The study analyzed two additional independent replicas of 1 million unique cDNA reads from the same blood draw for two donors, one aged 18 to 29 and one aged 80 or older. Here is what the overall study found, with its caveats: Observed TCR beta diversity per million T cells fell roughly linearly with age, and a significant reduction was already apparent by age around 36. Estimates of total diversity based on one million sequenced T cells were regarded as lower bounds and as underestimates. Compared with the aged group, the long-lived group had more naive CD4+ T cells, fewer expanded clones and increased TCR diversity, suggesting age selection. Because the CMV infection status of the donors was unknown, age-related changes in expanded clonotypes may potentially have been confounded. A strong correlation was found between observed TCR beta diversity and the percentage of naive T cells measured by flow cytometry. Because profiling used bulk unsorted PBMCs, naive and antigen-experienced compartments could not be compared conclusively.

V is pared back by 6 bases and J by 4 bases, with 13 bases lying between the germline termini. From the cysteine up to the phenylalanine, the CDR3 has a length of 13 residues. Kept here is only the CDR3 DNA, which spans 39 bases and is read in frame from base 1. The germline V gene gives CDR1 as SGHRS and CDR2 as YFSETQ. In the case of this clonotype: Its antigen specificity is not known. The sample holds no much larger clone one base away, and base qualities are not on file.

Systemically healthy Caucasian individuals from Russia, roughly 40 in total and aged 6 to 90 years, were included as donors. Each donor gave 9 to 10 milliliters of peripheral blood, collected into EDTA-treated Vacutainer tubes. Ficoll-Paque density-gradient centrifugation was used to isolate PBMCs, with at least 6.5 million per sample. Total RNA was extracted from PBMCs with Trizol reagent, with at least 5.5 micrograms obtained per sample. For every donor, flow cytometry on a PBMC aliquot measured the percentage of naive CD45RAhigh/CD27high T cells. Library prep was done by 5' RACE. The listed sequencing device is Illumina HiSeq 2500. A second PCR of about 7 to 12 cycles was performed with a sample-barcoded 5' primer and a J-beta primer mix. Each TCR beta cDNA molecule received a unique molecular identifier from a template-switch 5' adaptor carrying 12 random nucleotides. Each sample yielded at least 2.5 million CDR3-containing paired-end reads. All of the RNA was converted into first-strand cDNA using the Mint cDNA synthesis kit, with a TRBC-specific oligonucleotide serving as the primer. After uracil-DNA glycosylase treatment, a first 18-cycle PCR used universal primers M1SS and BC2_uni_R on all cDNA. The source study handled its data this way. For normalization, 1 million high-quality reads were randomly selected from each sample, with every read carrying a distinct molecular identifier. Reads sharing molecular identifiers were discarded rather than binned into consensus sequences. MiTCR, set to a Q25 quality threshold and the strictest error-elimination algorithm, was used for CDR3 identification, clonotype clustering and error correction. Lower-bound total TCR beta diversity was estimated with a nonparametric unseen species model using Euler transformation. TCRdb passed the public sequencing reads through fastp at Q25 and MiXCR, retaining productive beta sequences. Under each unique CDR3 protein, matching rows form one entry showing the most common genes and DNA. These V and J calls originate from TCRdb's pipeline instead of the authors' own analysis. The sample yields 1.5 million or so distinct CDR3 sequences; about 40% were counted once. 7% to 9.5% of the sample belongs to the ten largest clones.

The specimen was blood. The V gene is TRBV5-1 and the J gene is TRBJ2-5; confidence is insufficient to name the D gene. This clonotype was obtained from a young woman in good health. The bases are TGCGCCAGCACCGGTTCGGGCGGAGAGACCCAGTACTTC. It specifies CASTGSGGETQYF.